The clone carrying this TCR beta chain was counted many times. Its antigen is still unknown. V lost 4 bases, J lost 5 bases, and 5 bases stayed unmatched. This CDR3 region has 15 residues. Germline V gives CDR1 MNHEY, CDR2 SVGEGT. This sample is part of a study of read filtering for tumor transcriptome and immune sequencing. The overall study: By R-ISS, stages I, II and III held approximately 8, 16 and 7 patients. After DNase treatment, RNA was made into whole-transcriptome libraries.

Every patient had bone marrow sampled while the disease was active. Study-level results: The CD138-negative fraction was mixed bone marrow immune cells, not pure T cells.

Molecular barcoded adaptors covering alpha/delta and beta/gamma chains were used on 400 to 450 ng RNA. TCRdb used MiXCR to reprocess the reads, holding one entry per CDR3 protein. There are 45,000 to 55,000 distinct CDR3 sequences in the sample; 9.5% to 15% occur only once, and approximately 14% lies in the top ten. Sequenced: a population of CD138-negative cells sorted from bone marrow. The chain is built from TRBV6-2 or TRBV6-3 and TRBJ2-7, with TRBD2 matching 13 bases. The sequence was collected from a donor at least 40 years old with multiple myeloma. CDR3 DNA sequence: TGTGCCAGCAGTTCCTGGACTAGCGGGAGCAACGAGCAGTACTTC. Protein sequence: CASSSWTSGSNEQYF.